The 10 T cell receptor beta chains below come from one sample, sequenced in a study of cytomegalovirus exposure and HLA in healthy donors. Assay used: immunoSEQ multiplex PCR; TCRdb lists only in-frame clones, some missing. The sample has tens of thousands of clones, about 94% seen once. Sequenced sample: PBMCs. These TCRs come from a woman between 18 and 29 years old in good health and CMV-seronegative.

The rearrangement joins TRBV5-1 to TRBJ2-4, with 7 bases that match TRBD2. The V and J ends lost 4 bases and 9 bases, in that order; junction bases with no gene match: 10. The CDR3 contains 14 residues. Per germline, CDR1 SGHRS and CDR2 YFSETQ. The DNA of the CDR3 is TGCGCCAGCAGCCCCGGCGGGGGTGAGGGCATTCAGTACTTC. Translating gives CASSPGGGEGIQYF.

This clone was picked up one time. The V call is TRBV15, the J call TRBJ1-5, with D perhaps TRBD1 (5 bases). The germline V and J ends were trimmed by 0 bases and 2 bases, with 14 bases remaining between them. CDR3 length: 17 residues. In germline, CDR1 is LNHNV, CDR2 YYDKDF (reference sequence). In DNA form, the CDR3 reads TGTGCCACCAGCAGAGAGTCCAGGGCTATGGGCAATCAGCCCCAGCATTTT. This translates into CATSRESRAMGNQPQHF.

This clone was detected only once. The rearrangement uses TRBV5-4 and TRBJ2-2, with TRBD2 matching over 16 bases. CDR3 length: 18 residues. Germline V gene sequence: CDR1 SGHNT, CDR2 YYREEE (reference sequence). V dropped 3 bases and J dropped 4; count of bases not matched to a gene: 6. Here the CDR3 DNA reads TGTGCCAGCAGCTACGGGACTAGCGGGAGGGGGAGCACCGGGGAGCTGTTTTTT. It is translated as CASSYGTSGRGSTGELFF.

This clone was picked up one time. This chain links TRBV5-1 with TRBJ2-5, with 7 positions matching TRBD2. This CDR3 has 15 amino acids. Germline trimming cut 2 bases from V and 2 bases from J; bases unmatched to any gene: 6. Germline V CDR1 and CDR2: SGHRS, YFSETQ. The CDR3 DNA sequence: TGCGCCAGCAGCTTAGCGGGGAACCTACAAGAGACCCAGTACTTC. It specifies CASSLAGNLQETQYF.

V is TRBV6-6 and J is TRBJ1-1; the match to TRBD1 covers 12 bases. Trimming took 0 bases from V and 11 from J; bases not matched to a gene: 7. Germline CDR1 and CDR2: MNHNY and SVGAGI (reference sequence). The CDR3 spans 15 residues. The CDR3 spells CASSYSRDRGLGAFF. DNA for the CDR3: TGTGCCAGCAGTTACTCACGGGACAGGGGGCTGGGGGCTTTCTTT.

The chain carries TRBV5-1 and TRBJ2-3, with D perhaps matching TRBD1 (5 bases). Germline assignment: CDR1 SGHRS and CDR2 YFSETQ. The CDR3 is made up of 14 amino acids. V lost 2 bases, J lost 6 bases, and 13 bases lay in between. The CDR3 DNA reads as TGCGCCAGCAGCTTTGGCAGGGTTGGGGATACGCAGTATTTT. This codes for CASSFGRVGDTQYF.

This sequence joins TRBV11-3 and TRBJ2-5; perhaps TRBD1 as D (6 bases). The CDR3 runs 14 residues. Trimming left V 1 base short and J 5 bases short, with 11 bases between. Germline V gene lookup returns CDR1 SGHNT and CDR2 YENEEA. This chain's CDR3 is CASSLGTVGETQYF. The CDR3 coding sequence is TGTGCCAGCAGCTTAGGGACAGTCGGGGAGACCCAGTACTTC.

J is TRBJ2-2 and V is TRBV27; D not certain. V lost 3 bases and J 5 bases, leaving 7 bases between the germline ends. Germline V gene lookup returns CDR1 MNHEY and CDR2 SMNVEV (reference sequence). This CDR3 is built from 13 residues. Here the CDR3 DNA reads TGTGCCAGCAGTTTTCAGAGGACCGGGGAGCTGTTTTTT. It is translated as CASSFQRTGELFF.

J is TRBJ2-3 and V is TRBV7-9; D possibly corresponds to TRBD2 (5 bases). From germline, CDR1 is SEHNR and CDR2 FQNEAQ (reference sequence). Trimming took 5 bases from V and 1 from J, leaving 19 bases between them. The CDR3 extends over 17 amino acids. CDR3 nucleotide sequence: TGTGCCAGCAGCCCAGCCGGGTCGGGGATTGGCACAGATACGCAGTATTTT. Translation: CASSPAGSGIGTDTQYF.

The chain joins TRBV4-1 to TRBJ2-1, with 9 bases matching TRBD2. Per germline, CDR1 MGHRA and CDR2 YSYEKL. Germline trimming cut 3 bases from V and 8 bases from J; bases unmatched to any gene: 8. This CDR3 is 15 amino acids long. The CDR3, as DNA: TGCGCCAGCAGCCAGACTAGCGGAGGGAGGTATGAGCAGTTCTTC. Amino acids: CASSQTSGGRYEQFF.